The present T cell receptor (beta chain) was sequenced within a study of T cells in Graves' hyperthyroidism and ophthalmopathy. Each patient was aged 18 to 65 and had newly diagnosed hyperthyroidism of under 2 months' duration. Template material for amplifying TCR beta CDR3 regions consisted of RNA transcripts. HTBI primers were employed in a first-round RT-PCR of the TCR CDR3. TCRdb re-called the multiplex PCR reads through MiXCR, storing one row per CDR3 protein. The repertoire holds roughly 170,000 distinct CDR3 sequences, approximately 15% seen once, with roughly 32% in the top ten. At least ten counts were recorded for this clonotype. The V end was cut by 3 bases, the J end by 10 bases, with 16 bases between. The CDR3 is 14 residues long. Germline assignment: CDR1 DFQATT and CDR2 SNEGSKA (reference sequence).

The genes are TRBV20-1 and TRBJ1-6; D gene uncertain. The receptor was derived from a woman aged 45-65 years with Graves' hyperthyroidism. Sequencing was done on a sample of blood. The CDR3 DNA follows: TGCAGTGCTAGTAATTGGGATGTCGGCTCACCCCTCCACTTT. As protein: CSASNWDVGSPLHF.